The sequence of this T cell receptor beta chain was determined in a study of OX40 agonist ivuxolimab in advanced cancers. Study-wide context: Patients received the agonistic anti-OX40 (CD134) antibody ivuxolimab. Patients with prior anti-PD-1, anti-PD-L1 or anti-CTLA-4 therapy were eligible; approximately 40% had some.

In the case of this clone: Its target is unknown.

Points from the study as a whole: At doses 0.1 to 3.0 mg/kg, CD4+ and CD8+ clones expanded. Normalized T-cell clonal expansion was also low in some nonresponders.

CDR3 length: 14 amino acids. Trimming took off 5 bases at V and 3 bases at J, with 12 bases between the two ends. Germline lookup yields CDR1 LGHNT and CDR2 FRNRAP. This table comes from immunoSEQ multiplex PCR, and its TCRdb copy is limited to in-frame clones, with some not included. Of some 84,000 clones in the sample, about 90% were seen once. This TCR was sampled from an adult with an advanced solid tumor such as melanoma, head and neck, liver or kidney cancer. The rearrangement uses TRBV12-5 and TRBJ2-3, with D perhaps matching TRBD1 or TRBD2 (5 bases each). Here the sequenced sample was CD4+ or CD8+ T cells sorted from blood, taken in a trial of the OX40 agonist ivuxolimab. CDR3: CASGPTRETDTQYF. The DNA for the CDR3 is TGTGCTAGTGGTCCGACCAGGGAGACAGATACGCAGTATTTT.